Each of the 25 T cell receptor beta chains below was sequenced from the same sample in a study of cytomegalovirus exposure and HLA in healthy donors. TCRdb's copy holds only in-frame clones and misses some; the assay was immunoSEQ multiplex PCR. The profile covers about 130,000 clones, with just under 90% appearing a single time and about 3% taken by the ten largest. Sequenced: PBMCs. The receptors come from a man aged 25 to 40 in good health and CMV-seronegative.

The chain uses TRBV19 and TRBJ1-2; D gene ambiguous. This CDR3 comprises 13 residues. The germline CDR1 and CDR2 sequences are LNHDA and SQIVND (reference sequence). Trimming took off 11 bases at V and 0 bases at J, with 13 bases between the two ends. DNA for the CDR3: TGTGCCTCAAGGAGCCGAGCTAACTATGGCTACACCTTC. Its translation is CASRSRANYGYTF.

The V gene is TRBV4-3, the J gene TRBJ2-7; D is possibly TRBD2 (6 bases). Germline CDR1 is LGHNA and CDR2 is YSLEER. The V end lost 0 bases, the J end lost 1 base, and 16 bases lay between the germline ends. The CDR3 has 17 amino acids. CDR3 sequence reads: CASSQDWGEVSSYEQYF. The CDR3, as DNA: TGCGCCAGCAGCCAAGATTGGGGGGAAGTTAGTTCCTACGAGCAGTACTTC.

The rearrangement uses TRBV28 and TRBJ1-1, with TRBD1 identical over 9 bases. With V trimmed by 3 bases and J by 0 bases, 5 bases remained unmatched. The CDR3 has 16 amino acids. From germline, CDR1 is MDHEN and CDR2 SYDVKM. The CDR3 is CASSFNRGQMNTEAFF. The DNA of the CDR3 is TGTGCCAGCAGTTTTAACAGGGGGCAAATGAACACTGAAGCTTTCTTT.

The chain combines TRBV7-9 with TRBJ1-2; 7 bases fit TRBD1. Trimming cost V 5 bases and J 0 bases; bases outside gene matches: 6. The CDR3 covers 15 residues. Germline V gene data show CDR1 as SEHNR and CDR2 as FQNEAQ (reference sequence). CDR3 in DNA: TGTGCCAGCAGCGCGGGACAGTCTCCTAACTATGGCTACACCTTC. Translating gives CASSAGQSPNYGYTF.

J is TRBJ2-3 and V is TRBV7-3; 8 bases align to TRBD2. This CDR3 has 15 amino acids. V gave up 2 bases and J gave up 4 bases; unmatched junction bases: 5. Germline values: CDR1 SGHTA, CDR2 FQGTGA. The CDR3 region is CASSLDSGASDTQYF. As DNA, the CDR3 is TGTGCCAGCAGCTTAGATAGCGGGGCTTCAGATACGCAGTATTTT.

This clone was found a few times. This rearrangement joins TRBV2 to TRBJ1-5; no firm D call. The CDR3 has 15 residues. CDR1 and CDR2 from the germline V gene are SNHLY and FYNNEI. Trimming cost V 4 bases and J 7 bases, with 17 bases left between them. CDR3 nucleotide sequence: TGTGCCAGCAGTGTTCCCGGTACGATTGAGCAGCCCCAGCATTTT. Protein sequence: CASSVPGTIEQPQHF.

As to this clone: The same CDR3 arises from other DNA sequences in this sample as well. The J gene is TRBJ1-5, the V gene TRBV28, with a possible D match to TRBD1 (5 bases). The germline V gene has CDR1 MDHEN and CDR2 SYDVKM. Trimming stripped 6 bases from V and 2 bases from J, with 5 bases between. The CDR3 is made up of 12 amino acids. CDR3 region: CASRTGNQPQHF. The CDR3 DNA reads TGTGCCAGCAGGACAGGCAATCAGCCCCAGCATTTT.

V and J are TRBV6-5 and TRBJ2-1; D is unresolved. The V gene's germline CDR1 is MNHEY and CDR2 SVGAGI. CDR3 length equals 13 residues. Trimming removed 2 bases from V and 5 bases from J, with 7 bases in between. The chain's CDR3 is CASSYVADNEQFF. CDR3 DNA: TGTGCCAGCAGTTACGTGGCGGACAATGAGCAGTTCTTC.

A word on this clone: Other DNA sequences within the sample encode an identical CDR3. V usage is TRBV6-4 and J usage is TRBJ2-2, with a possible D match to TRBD1 (5 bases). This CDR3 has 13 residues. Germline CDR1 reads MRHNA; CDR2 reads SNTAGT. The V gene lost 4 bases and the J gene lost 2 bases, with 5 bases spanning the gap. CDR3 residues: CASSGTNTGELFF. Here the CDR3 DNA reads TGTGCCAGCAGTGGGACAAACACCGGGGAGCTGTTTTTT.

Here the CDR3 reads CSGTTVNTEAFF. The CDR3 bases are TGCAGCGGAACGACAGTGAACACTGAAGCTTTCTTT. V and J are TRBV29-1 and TRBJ1-1, with D possibly matching TRBD1 (5 bases). CDR1 and CDR2 (germline): SQVTM, ANQGSEA. V lost 7 bases and J lost 0, with 9 bases in between. The CDR3 spans 12 residues.

The chain uses TRBV9 and TRBJ2-5; a possible D gene is TRBD2 (6 bases). Looked up from germline, CDR1 is SGDLS and CDR2 is YYNGEE. Trimming removed 3 bases from V and 2 bases from J, with 14 bases in between. This CDR3 has 15 amino acids. In DNA form, the CDR3 reads TGTGCCAGCAGCGCCGGGTCGGGGGTGCAAGAGACCCAGTACTTC. Its translation: CASSAGSGVQETQYF.

This clone has only one observation. The chain is built from TRBV27 and TRBJ1-5, with 7 bases matching TRBD1. This CDR3 has 12 residues. CDR1 is MNHEY, CDR2 SMNVEV, per germline (reference sequence). The V gene end was trimmed by 8 bases and the J gene end by 9 bases; junction bases not matched to a gene: 7. The CDR3 bases are TGTGCCAGCGGGACAGCCTTTTGGCCCCAGCATTTT. Residues: CASGTAFWPQHF.

The chain is built from TRBV28 and TRBJ2-7, with D possibly matching TRBD1 (5 bases). The V gene lost 4 bases and the J gene lost 2 bases, with 21 bases spanning the gap. The CDR3 consists of 17 residues. Germline-derived CDR1 and CDR2 are MDHEN and SYDVKM. In DNA form, the CDR3 reads TGTGCCAGCAGTTCCCGCCATTCGGCAGGGCACCCCTACGAGCAGTACTTC. Residues: CASSSRHSAGHPYEQYF.

The genes are TRBV7-3 and TRBJ1-6; D ambiguous. This CDR3 is built from 13 residues. Germline-derived CDR1 and CDR2 are SGHTA and FQGTGA. V was trimmed by 8 bases and J by 6 bases, leaving 11 bases between them. The CDR3 loop is CASASQANSPLHF. The CDR3 nucleotides read TGTGCCAGCGCAAGCCAGGCTAATTCACCCCTCCACTTT.

V gene TRBV7-8 combines with J gene TRBJ1-4; 7 bases match TRBD1. Germline trimming cut 4 bases from V and 0 bases from J; bases unmatched to any gene: 8. Germline V gene sequence: CDR1 SGHVS, CDR2 FQNEAQ. The CDR3 is 17 amino acids. The CDR3 DNA sequence: TGTGCCAGCAGCTCGACAGGGTTCGGGACAACTAATGAAAAACTGTTTTTT. It yields the protein CASSSTGFGTTNEKLFF. The entire variable domain, with the rest obtained from reference TRBV7-8 and TRBJ1-4, is as follows: GAGVSQSPRYKVAKRGQDVALRCDPISGHVSLFWYQQALGQGPEFLTYFQNEAQLDKSGLPSDRFFAERPEGSVSTLKIQRTQQEDSAVYLCASSSTGFGTTNEKLFFGSGTQLSVL.

The V and J genes are TRBV27 and TRBJ1-3; no firm D call. The CDR3 loop spans 15 amino acids. V lost 2 bases to trimming and J lost 0 bases, with 8 bases between them. Germline V gene data show CDR1 as MNHEY and CDR2 as SMNVEV (reference sequence). CDR3: CASSLRAGSGNTIYF. For the CDR3, the DNA is TGTGCCAGCAGTTTACGGGCGGGCTCTGGAAACACCATATATTTT.

This sequence joins TRBV5-6 and TRBJ1-2; D call uncertain. CDR3 length: 11 residues. Germline V CDR1 and CDR2: SGHDT, YYEEEE. V was cut by 4 bases and J by 12 bases, with 13 bases left in between. The CDR3 DNA follows: TGTGCCAGCAGCAAGCACGGTTCCCACACCTTC. Residues: CASSKHGSHTF.

V gene TRBV5-1 combines with J gene TRBJ2-3; 7 positions agree with TRBD1. Trimming removed 0 bases from V and 1 base from J; junction bases left unmatched: 17. Germline CDR1 and CDR2: SGHRS and YFSETQ. This CDR3 is built from 20 residues. The CDR3 reads CASSLARPAIQGIRTDTQYF. In nucleotides, the CDR3 is TGCGCCAGCAGCTTGGCTCGGCCAGCGATACAGGGGATTCGCACAGATACGCAGTATTTT. Filled out from reference TRBV5-1 and TRBJ2-3, the complete variable domain reads KAGVTQTPRYLIKTRGQQVTLSCSPISGHRSVSWYQQTPGQGLQFLFEYFSETQRNKGNFPGRFSGRQFSNSRSEMNVSTLELGDSALYLCASSLARPAIQGIRTDTQYFGPGTRLTVL.

V gene TRBV7-9 combines with J gene TRBJ1-1; D ambiguous. The CDR3 totals 13 residues. The V end lost 5 bases, the J end lost 4 bases, and 11 bases lay between the germline ends. Looked up from germline, CDR1 is SEHNR and CDR2 is FQNEAQ (reference sequence). CDR3 in amino acids: CASSLLRSTEAFF. The CDR3 bases are TGTGCCAGCAGCCTGCTCAGGTCCACTGAAGCTTTCTTT.

The chain recombines TRBV7-2 with TRBJ2-5; tentatively, D is TRBD2 (5 bases). This CDR3 has 13 residues. From germline, CDR1 is SGHTA and CDR2 FQGNSA. Trimming took off 3 bases at V and 5 bases at J, with 10 bases between the two ends. The CDR3, as DNA: TGTGCCAGCAGCTTCGGGGAGCGTGAGACCCAGTACTTC. It codes for CASSFGERETQYF.

This clone was detected only a few times. This rearrangement joins TRBV7-9 to TRBJ1-2; D gene uncertain. Germline CDR1 SEHNR, CDR2 FQNEAQ (reference sequence). The CDR3 length is 12 residues. Trimming took 4 bases from V and 8 from J, leaving 11 bases between them. CDR3 region: CASSSGERGYTF. CDR3 nucleotides: TGTGCCAGCAGCTCCGGGGAGCGGGGCTACACCTTC.

CDR3 bases: TGTGCCAGCAGTTTAGCAGGGGGAGACTATGGCTACACCTTC. Translation gives CASSLAGGDYGYTF. The chain carries TRBV27 and TRBJ1-2; 7 bases map to TRBD1. The CDR3 spans 14 residues. V shed 2 bases and J 3 bases; nucleotides not matched to a gene: 3. Germline V gives CDR1 MNHEY, CDR2 SMNVEV (reference sequence).

The J gene is TRBJ1-2, the V gene TRBV6-5; weak D call: TRBD1 (5 bases). Germline CDR1 reads MNHEY; CDR2 reads SVGAGI. The CDR3 spans 14 residues. Trimming stripped 4 bases from V and 4 bases from J, with 13 bases between. The CDR3 reads CASSSLGGFYGYTF. The CDR3 DNA follows: TGTGCCAGCAGTTCTCTCGGGGGGTTCTATGGCTACACCTTC.

This sequence joins TRBV29-1 and TRBJ2-3, with TRBD2 matching over 7 bases. Looked up from germline, CDR1 is SQVTM and CDR2 is ANQGSEA. CDR3 length: 13 amino acids. CDR3 amino acids: CGVREALTDTQYF. The CDR3 bases are TGCGGGGTTCGGGAGGCATTAACAGATACGCAGTATTTT.

The chain recombines TRBV5-1 with TRBJ2-3; 8 bases map to TRBD2. Germline V gene lookup returns CDR1 SGHRS and CDR2 YFSETQ. The CDR3 has 17 amino acids. The ends lost 2 bases at V and 1 base at J; junction bases unmatched: 9. CDR3 amino acids: CASSLHRGGFRTDTQYF. In nucleotides, the CDR3 is TGCGCCAGCAGCTTACATCGGGGGGGCTTTCGCACAGATACGCAGTATTTT.